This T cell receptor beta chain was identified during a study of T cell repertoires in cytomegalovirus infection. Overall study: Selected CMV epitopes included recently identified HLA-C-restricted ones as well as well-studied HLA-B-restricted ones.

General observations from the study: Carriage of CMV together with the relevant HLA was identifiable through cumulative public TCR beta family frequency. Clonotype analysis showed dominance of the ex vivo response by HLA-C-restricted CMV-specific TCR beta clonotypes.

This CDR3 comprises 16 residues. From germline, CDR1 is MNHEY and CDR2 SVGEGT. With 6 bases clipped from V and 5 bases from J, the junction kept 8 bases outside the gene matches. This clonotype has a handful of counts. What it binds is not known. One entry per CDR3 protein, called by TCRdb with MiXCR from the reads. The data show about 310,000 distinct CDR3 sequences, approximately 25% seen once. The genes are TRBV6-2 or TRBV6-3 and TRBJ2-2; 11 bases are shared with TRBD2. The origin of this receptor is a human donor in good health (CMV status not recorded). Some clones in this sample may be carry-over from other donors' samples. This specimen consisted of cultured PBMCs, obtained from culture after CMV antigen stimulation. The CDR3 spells CASRGTSGSLTGELFF. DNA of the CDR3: TGTGCCAGCAGGGGGACTAGCGGAAGCTTAACCGGGGAGCTGTTTTTT.